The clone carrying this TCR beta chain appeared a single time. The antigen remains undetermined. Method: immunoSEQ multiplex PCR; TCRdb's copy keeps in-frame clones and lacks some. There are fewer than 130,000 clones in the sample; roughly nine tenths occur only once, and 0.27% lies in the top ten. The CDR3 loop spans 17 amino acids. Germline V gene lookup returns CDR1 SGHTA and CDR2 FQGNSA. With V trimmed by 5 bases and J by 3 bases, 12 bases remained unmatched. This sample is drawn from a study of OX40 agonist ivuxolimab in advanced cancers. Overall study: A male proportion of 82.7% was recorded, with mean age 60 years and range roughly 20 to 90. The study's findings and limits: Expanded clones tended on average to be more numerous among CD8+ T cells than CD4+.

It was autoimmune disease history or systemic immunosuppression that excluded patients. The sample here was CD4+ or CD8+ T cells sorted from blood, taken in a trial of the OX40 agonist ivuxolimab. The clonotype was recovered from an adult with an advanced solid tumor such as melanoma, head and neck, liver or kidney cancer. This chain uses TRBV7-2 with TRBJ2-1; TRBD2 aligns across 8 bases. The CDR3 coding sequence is TGTGCCAGCAGCCCCACACGGGAAGCGGGGGTCTACAATGAGCAGTTCTTC. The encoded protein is CASSPTREAGVYNEQFF.